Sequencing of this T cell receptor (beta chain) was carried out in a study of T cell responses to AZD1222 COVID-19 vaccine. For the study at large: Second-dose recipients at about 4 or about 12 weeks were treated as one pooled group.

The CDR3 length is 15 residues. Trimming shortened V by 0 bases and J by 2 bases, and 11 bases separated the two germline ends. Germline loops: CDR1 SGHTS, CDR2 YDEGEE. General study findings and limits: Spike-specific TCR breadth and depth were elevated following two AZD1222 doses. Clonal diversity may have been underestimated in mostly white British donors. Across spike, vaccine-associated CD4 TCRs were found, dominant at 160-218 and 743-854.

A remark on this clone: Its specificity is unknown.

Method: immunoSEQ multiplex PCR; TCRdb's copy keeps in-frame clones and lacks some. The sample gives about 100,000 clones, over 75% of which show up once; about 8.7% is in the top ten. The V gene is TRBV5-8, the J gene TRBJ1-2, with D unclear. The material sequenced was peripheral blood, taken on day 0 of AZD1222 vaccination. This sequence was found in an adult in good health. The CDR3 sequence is CASSLERLINYGYTF. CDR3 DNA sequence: TGTGCCAGCAGCTTGGAACGGCTAATCAACTATGGCTACACCTTC.